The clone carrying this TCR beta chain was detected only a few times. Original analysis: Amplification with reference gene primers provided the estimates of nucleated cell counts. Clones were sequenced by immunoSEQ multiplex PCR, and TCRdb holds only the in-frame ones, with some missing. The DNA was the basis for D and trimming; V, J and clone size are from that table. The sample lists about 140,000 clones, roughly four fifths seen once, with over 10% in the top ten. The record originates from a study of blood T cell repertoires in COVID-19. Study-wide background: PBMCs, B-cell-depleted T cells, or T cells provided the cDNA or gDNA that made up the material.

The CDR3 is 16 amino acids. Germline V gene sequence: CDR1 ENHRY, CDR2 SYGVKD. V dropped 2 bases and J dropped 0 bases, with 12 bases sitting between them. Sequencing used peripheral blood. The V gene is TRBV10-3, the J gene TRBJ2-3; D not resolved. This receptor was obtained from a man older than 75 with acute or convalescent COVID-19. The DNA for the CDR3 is TGTGCCATCAGTGAGATAGCTGAAACTAGCACAGATACGCAGTATTTT. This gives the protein CAISEIAETSTDTQYF.